This T cell receptor (beta chain) was captured in a study of cytomegalovirus exposure and HLA in healthy donors. Study-wide points: Some highly shared sequence variants likely arose as a pipeline artifact. Some V segments could not be told apart, so they were left out, TRBV6-2 and TRBV6-3 among them.

PCR used 60 Vbeta primers and 13 Jbeta primers. Sequenced by immunoSEQ multiplex PCR; TCRdb stores in-frame clones only, minus some. The sample shows 150,000 to 200,000 clones, 65% to 80% of them seen only once. As regards this clone: No antigen is known for it.

The CDR3 extends over 12 amino acids. The V gene lost 6 bases and the J gene lost 9 bases, with 14 bases spanning the gap. Germline values: CDR1 SGHTA, CDR2 FQGNSA. What was sequenced was PBMCs. This clonotype was sampled from a woman in her 40s in good health and CMV-seronegative. This chain connects TRBV7-2 to TRBJ1-1; D might be TRBD1 (6 bases). The CDR3 loop reads CASRARDNKAFF. DNA of the CDR3: TGTGCCAGCAGAGCACGGGACAATAAAGCTTTCTTT.